The source of this TCR beta chain is a study of PD-1 blockade in mismatch repair-deficient tumors. Across the whole study: Patients had approximately 11 mismatch repair-deficient cancer types, all previously treated and progressing.

The CDR3 runs to 15 residues. Mismatch repair deficiency was confirmed in all patients, by PCR or immunohistochemistry. The assay was immunoSEQ multiplex PCR, and TCRdb's table has in-frame clones only and misses some. The sample includes under 95,000 clones, approximately 81% of them seen just once. The clonotype originates from an adult with mismatch repair-deficient cancer. The chain links TRBV21-1 to TRBJ2-7. TRBV21-1 is termed a pseudogene. Material: peripheral blood, obtained 12 weeks after starting pembrolizumab. CDR3 DNA sequence: TGTGCCAGCAGCAAATCGGGGCAGGGAACGATCGAGCAGTACTTC. Its translation is CASSKSGQGTIEQYF.